What follows is one TCR beta chain and its context. Data came from immunoSEQ multiplex PCR; TCRdb stores just in-frame clones and leaves some out. The data show tens of thousands of clones, with 65% to 90% seen just once and over 5% held by the top ten. The CDR3 is made up of 12 amino acids. The ends were cut back, 1 base at V and 2 bases at J, with 2 bases in the middle. Germline V gene data show CDR1 as SNHLY and CDR2 as FYNNEI. This sample was taken from a study of OX40 agonist ivuxolimab in advanced cancers. The sequence was collected from an adult with an advanced solid tumor such as melanoma, head and neck, liver or kidney cancer. The chain carries TRBV2 and TRBJ2-5; D is undetermined. The sample in question was CD4+ or CD8+ T cells sorted from blood, obtained in a trial of the OX40 agonist ivuxolimab. The CDR3 reads CASSEDQETQYF. CDR3 sequence (DNA): TGTGCCAGCAGTGAAGATCAAGAGACCCAGTACTTC.